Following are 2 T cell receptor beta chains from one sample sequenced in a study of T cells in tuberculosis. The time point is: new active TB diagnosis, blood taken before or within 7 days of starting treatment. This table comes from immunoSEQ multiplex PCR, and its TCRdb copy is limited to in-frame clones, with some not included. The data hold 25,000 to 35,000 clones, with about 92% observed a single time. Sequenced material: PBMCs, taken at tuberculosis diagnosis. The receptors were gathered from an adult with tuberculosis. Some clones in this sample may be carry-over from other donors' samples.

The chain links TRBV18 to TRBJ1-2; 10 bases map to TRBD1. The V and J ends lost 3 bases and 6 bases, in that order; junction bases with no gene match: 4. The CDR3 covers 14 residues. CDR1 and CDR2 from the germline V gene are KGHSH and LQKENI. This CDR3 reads CASSPSTGGDGYTF. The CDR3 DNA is TGTGCCAGCTCACCCTCGACAGGGGGCGATGGCTACACCTTC.

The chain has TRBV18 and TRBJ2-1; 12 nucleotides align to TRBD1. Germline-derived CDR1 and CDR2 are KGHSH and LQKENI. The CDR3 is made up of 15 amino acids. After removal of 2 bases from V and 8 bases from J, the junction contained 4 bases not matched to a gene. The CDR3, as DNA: TGTGCCAGCTCACCAAAGGGACAGGGGGCCGATGAGCAGTTCTTC. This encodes CASSPKGQGADEQFF.